Listed here are 9 T cell receptor beta chains from one sample, sequenced in a study of cytomegalovirus exposure and HLA in healthy donors. Use of 60 Vbeta and 13 Jbeta primers characterized the PCR. Measured with immunoSEQ multiplex PCR; TCRdb has only the in-frame clones, and not every one. The data show tens of thousands of clones, roughly 74% seen once. Sequencing was done on a sample of PBMCs. The receptors come from a man between 40 and 49 years old in good health and CMV-seronegative.

The J gene is TRBJ2-7, the V gene TRBV19; D not certain. Trimming took off 4 bases at V and 3 bases at J, with 13 bases between the two ends. In germline, CDR1 is LNHDA, CDR2 SQIVND (reference sequence). CDR3 length equals 14 residues. Here the CDR3 DNA reads TGTGCCAGTAGTAACCCCTCTAGAGACTACGAGCAGTACTTC. Residues: CASSNPSRDYEQYF. The full variable domain, with the rest looked up from reference TRBV19 and TRBJ2-7, is DGGITQSPKYLFRKEGQNVTLSCEQNLNHDAMYWYRQDPGQGLRLIYYSQIVNDFQKGDIAEGYSVSREKKESFPLTVTSAQKNPTAFYLCASSNPSRDYEQYFGPGTRLTVT.

V gene TRBV21-1 combines with J gene TRBJ2-5; TRBD1 is the table's D call, not checked against the DNA. TRBV21-1 is classified as a pseudogene. This CDR3 comprises 16 residues. The CDR3 region has the DNA TGTGCCAGCAGCAAAGGTCGCACACCACGAAAAGAGACCCAGTACTTC. Protein sequence: CASSKGRTPRKETQYF.

V gene TRBV5-1 combines with J gene TRBJ1-2; no firm D call. There are 12 residues in the CDR3. Germline V gene sequence: CDR1 SGHRS, CDR2 YFSETQ. V dropped 3 bases and J dropped 7 bases, with 10 bases sitting between them. CDR3 protein: CASSSQKSGYTF. CDR3 bases: TGCGCCAGCAGCTCGCAGAAATCTGGCTACACCTTC.

The chain carries TRBV7-6 and TRBJ1-1, with 8 bases lining up with TRBD1. This CDR3 comprises 16 residues. V dropped 3 bases and J dropped 4; count of bases not matched to a gene: 10. Germline CDR1 SGHVS, CDR2 FNYEAQ. The CDR3 region is CASSFAGGAVGTEAFF. DNA of the CDR3: TGTGCCAGCAGCTTCGCAGGGGGCGCGGTTGGCACTGAAGCTTTCTTT.

CDR3 bases: TGTGCCAGCAGTGTAGAGGGTGTAGGCTATGGCTACACCTTC. Protein sequence: CASSVEGVGYGYTF. The chain employs TRBV6-1 and TRBJ1-2; no firm D call. Germline lookup yields CDR1 MNHNS and CDR2 SASEGT. This CDR3 has 14 amino acids. Trimming stripped 4 bases from V and 4 bases from J, with 13 bases between.

V and J are TRBV30 and TRBJ1-1, with D possibly TRBD1 on 5 matching bases. CDR1 GTSNPN and CDR2 SVGIG come from the germline V gene (reference sequence). The CDR3 runs 15 residues. The germline V and J ends were trimmed by 4 bases and 5 bases, with 20 bases remaining between them. CDR3 nucleotide sequence: TGTGCCTGGACAGGGCGGTTATCGGCGGGGACTGAAGCTTTCTTT. Translated: CAWTGRLSAGTEAFF.

The chain has TRBV6-5 and TRBJ1-5; TRBD1 is a possible D gene (5 bases). This CDR3 contains 16 residues. Trimming shortened V by 0 bases and J by 6 bases, and 15 bases separated the two germline ends. Germline CDR1 reads MNHEY; CDR2 reads SVGAGI. The CDR3 DNA reads TGTGCCAGCAGTTACTCGAGCAGGGTGAAGGGTCAGCCCCAGCATTTT. It encodes CASSYSSRVKGQPQHF.

This clone came up a few times. The rearrangement uses TRBV19 and TRBJ2-2; a possible D gene is TRBD2 (5 bases). From germline, CDR1 is LNHDA and CDR2 SQIVND (reference sequence). The CDR3 extends over 16 amino acids. Trimming stripped 6 bases from V and 5 bases from J, with 19 bases between. In DNA, the CDR3 is TGTGCCAGTAGAACCACCATGGGAGCACCGACCGGGGAGCTGTTTTTT. Translating gives CASRTTMGAPTGELFF.

The CDR3 spells CASSTRPGGEGGYTF. The CDR3 DNA follows: TGTGCCAGCAGCACTAGACCCGGCGGAGAGGGCGGCTACACCTTC. This rearrangement joins TRBV7-6 to TRBJ1-2; no clear D gene. CDR3 length: 15 residues. V was trimmed by 5 bases and J by 8 bases, leaving 21 bases between them. CDR1 SGHVS and CDR2 FNYEAQ come from the germline V gene. Full variable domain (outside the CDR3, taken from reference TRBV7-6 and TRBJ1-2): GAGVSQSPRYKVTKRGQDVALRCDPISGHVSLYWYRQALGQGPEFLTYFNYEAQQDKSGLPNDRFSAERPEGSISTLTIQRTEQRDSAMYRCASSTRPGGEGGYTFGSGTRLTVV.